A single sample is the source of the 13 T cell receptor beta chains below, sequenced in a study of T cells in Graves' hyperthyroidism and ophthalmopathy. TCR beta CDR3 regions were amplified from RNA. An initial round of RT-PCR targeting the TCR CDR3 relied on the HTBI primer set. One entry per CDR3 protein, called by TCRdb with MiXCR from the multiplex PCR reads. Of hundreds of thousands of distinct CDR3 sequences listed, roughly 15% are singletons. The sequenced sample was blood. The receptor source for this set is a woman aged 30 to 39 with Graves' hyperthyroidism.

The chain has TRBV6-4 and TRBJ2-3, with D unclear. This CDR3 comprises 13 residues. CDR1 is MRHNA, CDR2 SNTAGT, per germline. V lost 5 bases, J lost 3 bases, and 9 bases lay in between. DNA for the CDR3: TGTGCCAGCAGTTATATGGGAACAGATACGCAGTATTTT. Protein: CASSYMGTDTQYF.

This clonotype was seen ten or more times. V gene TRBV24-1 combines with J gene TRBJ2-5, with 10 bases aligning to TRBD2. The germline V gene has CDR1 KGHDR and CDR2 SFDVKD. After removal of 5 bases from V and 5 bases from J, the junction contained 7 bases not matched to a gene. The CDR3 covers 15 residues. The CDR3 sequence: CATSGTSGIQETQYF. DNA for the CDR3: TGTGCCACCAGTGGTACTAGCGGGATTCAGGAGACCCAGTACTTC.

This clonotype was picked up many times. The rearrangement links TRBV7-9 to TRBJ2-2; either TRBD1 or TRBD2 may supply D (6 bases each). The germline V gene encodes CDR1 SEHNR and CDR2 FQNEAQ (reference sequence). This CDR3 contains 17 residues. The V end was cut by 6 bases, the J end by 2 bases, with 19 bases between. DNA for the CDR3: TGTGCCAGCAGATCACCGTTCGCGGGACAAAACACCGGGGAGCTGTTTTTT. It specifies CASRSPFAGQNTGELFF. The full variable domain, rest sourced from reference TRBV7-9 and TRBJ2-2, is DTGVSQNPRHKITKRGQNVTFRCDPISEHNRLYWYRQTLGQGPEFLTYFQNEAQLEKSRLLSDRFSAERPKGSFSTLEIQRTEQGDSAMYLCASRSPFAGQNTGELFFGEGSRLTVL.

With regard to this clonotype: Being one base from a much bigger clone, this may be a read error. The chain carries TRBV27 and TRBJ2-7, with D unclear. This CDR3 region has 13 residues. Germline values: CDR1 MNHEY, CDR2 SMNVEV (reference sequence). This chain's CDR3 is CASGLALGWEQYF. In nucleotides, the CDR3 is TGTGCCAGCGGTTTAGCCCTGGGTTGGGAGCAGTACTTC.

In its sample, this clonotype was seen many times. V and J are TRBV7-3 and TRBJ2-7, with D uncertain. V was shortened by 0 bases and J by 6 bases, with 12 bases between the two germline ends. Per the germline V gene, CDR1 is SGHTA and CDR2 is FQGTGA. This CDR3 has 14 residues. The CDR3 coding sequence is TGTGCCAGCAGCTTAACCGGGCAAATTAGCGAGCAGTACTTC. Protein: CASSLTGQISEQYF.

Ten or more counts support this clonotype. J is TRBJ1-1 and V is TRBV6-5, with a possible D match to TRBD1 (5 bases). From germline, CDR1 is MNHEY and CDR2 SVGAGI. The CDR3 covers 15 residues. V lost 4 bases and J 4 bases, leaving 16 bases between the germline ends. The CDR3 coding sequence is TGTGCCAGCAGTTTAAGTGGGGCCCTCGGCACTGAAGCTTTCTTT. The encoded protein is CASSLSGALGTEAFF.

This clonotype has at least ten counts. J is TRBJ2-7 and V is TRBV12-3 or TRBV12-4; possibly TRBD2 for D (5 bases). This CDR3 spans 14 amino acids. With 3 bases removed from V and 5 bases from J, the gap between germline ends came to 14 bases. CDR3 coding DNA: TGTGCCAGCAGTTTCAGCGGATCCAGTGACGAGCAGTACTTC. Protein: CASSFSGSSDEQYF.

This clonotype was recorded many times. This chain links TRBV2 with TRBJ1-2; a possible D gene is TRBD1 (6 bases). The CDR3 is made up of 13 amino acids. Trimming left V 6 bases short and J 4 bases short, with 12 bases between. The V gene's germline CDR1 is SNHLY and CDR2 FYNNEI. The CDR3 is CASSLRGGYGYTF. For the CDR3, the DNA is TGTGCCAGCAGCCTCAGGGGCGGCTATGGCTACACCTTC.

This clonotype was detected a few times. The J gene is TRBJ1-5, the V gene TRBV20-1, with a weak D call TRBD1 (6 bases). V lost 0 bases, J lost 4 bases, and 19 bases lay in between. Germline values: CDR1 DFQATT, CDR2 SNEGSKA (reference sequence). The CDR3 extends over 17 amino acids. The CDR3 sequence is CSAREGQSNLYNQPQHF. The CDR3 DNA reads TGCAGTGCTAGAGAGGGACAAAGCAATCTATATAATCAGCCCCAGCATTTT.

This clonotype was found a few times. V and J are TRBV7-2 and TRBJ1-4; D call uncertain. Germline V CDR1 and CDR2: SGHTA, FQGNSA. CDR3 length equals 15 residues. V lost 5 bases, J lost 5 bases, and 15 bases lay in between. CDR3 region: CASSLWFGFNEKLFF. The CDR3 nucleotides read TGTGCCAGCAGCCTCTGGTTTGGGTTCAATGAAAAACTGTTTTTT.

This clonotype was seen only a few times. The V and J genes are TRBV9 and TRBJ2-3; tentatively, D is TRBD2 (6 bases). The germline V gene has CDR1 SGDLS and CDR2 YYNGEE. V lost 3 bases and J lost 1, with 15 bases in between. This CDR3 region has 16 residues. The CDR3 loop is CASSEGLGEGTDTQYF. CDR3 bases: TGTGCCAGCAGCGAAGGGCTAGGGGAGGGCACAGATACGCAGTATTTT.

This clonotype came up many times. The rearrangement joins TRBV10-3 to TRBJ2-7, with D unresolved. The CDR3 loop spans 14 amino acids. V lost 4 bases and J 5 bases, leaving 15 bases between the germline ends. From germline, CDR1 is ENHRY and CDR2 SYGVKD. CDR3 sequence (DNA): TGTGCCATCAGTGTGGACCGAAAGCGTGACGAGCAGTACTTC. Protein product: CAISVDRKRDEQYF.

CDR3 sequence: CASSIAGDEYEQYF. The CDR3 region has the DNA TGTGCCAGTAGTATCGCGGGAGACGAATACGAGCAGTACTTC. The V call is TRBV19, the J call TRBJ2-7; 7 nucleotides match TRBD2. Trimming cost V 3 bases and J 4 bases; bases outside gene matches: 6. CDR3 length: 14 amino acids. Germline loops: CDR1 LNHDA, CDR2 SQIVND (reference sequence).